The next 9 T cell receptor beta chains were all read from a single sample in a study of identical twins. Using its own MiXCR run on the 5' RACE reads, TCRdb lists one record per CDR3 protein. The repertoire holds about 700,000 distinct CDR3 sequences, with under 9% as singletons. The same data also contributed to another study, on yellow fever vaccine responses in identical twins.

Sequenced: PBMCs. The receptors come from a woman between 18 and 29 years old in good health.

The chain links TRBV29-1 to TRBJ2-1; the D is unclear. Germline CDR1 and CDR2: SQVTM and ANQGSEA. With 2 bases removed from V and 4 bases from J, the gap between germline ends came to 3 bases. This CDR3 comprises 11 residues. CDR3 residues: CSVERYNEQFF. CDR3 bases: TGCAGCGTTGAAAGATACAATGAGCAGTTCTTC.

This clonotype turned up a few times. V gene TRBV20-1 combines with J gene TRBJ2-3, with TRBD2 as a possible D gene (5 bases). Germline values: CDR1 DFQATT, CDR2 SNEGSKA (reference sequence). CDR3 length equals 19 residues. Trimming removed 6 bases from V and 0 bases from J, with 28 bases in between. CDR3: CSATRPAEDLPASTDTQYF. The CDR3 DNA follows: TGCAGTGCCACTCGGCCAGCGGAGGATCTTCCGGCTAGCACAGATACGCAGTATTTT.

In its sample, this clonotype was seen a few times. V is TRBV7-9 and J is TRBJ2-7; D is tentatively TRBD1 or TRBD2 (7 bases each). The ends were cut back, 3 bases at V and 2 bases at J, with 20 bases in the middle. The length of the CDR3 is 17 residues. The germline V gene has CDR1 SEHNR and CDR2 FQNEAQ (reference sequence). The CDR3 nucleotides are TGTGCCAGCAGCTTCCCAGAGGCCAGGGGGGGACCCTACGAGCAGTACTTC. Translation: CASSFPEARGGPYEQYF.

This clonotype was recorded a few times. V and J are TRBV11-2 and TRBJ2-5; D is possibly TRBD1 (6 bases). The CDR3 sequence is 16 residues long. The germline V gene has CDR1 SGHAT and CDR2 FQNNGV. The V gene lost 4 bases and the J gene lost 0 bases, with 15 bases spanning the gap. As DNA, the CDR3 is TGTGCCAGCAGCTACCGTTTGGGGACAAACCAAGAGACCCAGTACTTC. Translating it yields CASSYRLGTNQETQYF.

A remark on this clonotype: Germline and junction disagree at one end, which may indicate a read error. The chain has TRBV12-3 or TRBV12-4 and TRBJ2-7, with TRBD2 matching over 7 bases. The CDR3 has 12 amino acids. DNA for the CDR3: TGTGCCAGCCGAGCGGGATCCTCCGAGCAGTACTTC. It encodes CASRAGSSEQYF.

This clonotype was seen a handful of times. This chain joins TRBV20-1 and TRBJ2-7, with 9 nucleotides matching TRBD2. This CDR3 has 15 amino acids. Germline V gene lookup returns CDR1 DFQATT and CDR2 SNEGSKA (reference sequence). The trim removed 1 base at V and 0 bases at J, leaving 4 bases unmatched. The CDR3 DNA reads as TGCAGTGCTAGAGCTTGGCGGGAGGGCTCCTACGAGCAGTACTTC. Its protein is CSARAWREGSYEQYF.

The rearrangement joins TRBV12-3 or TRBV12-4 to TRBJ2-7, with TRBD1 identical over 11 bases. V dropped 6 bases and J dropped 0; count of bases not matched to a gene: 1. This CDR3 spans 14 amino acids. Here the CDR3 reads CASRGTGGSYEQYF. The CDR3, as DNA: TGTGCCAGCAGAGGGACAGGGGGCTCCTACGAGCAGTACTTC.

The V and J genes are TRBV28 and TRBJ2-7; D gene ambiguous. This CDR3 has 17 residues. With 4 bases removed from V and 5 bases from J, the gap between germline ends came to 24 bases. Germline V gives CDR1 MDHEN, CDR2 SYDVKM. The CDR3 region has the DNA TGTGCCAGCAGTTCCCCCTCCCTCCGGAGAAGTTCCCACGAGCAGTACTTC. Amino acid sequence: CASSSPSLRRSSHEQYF.

The chain employs TRBV24-1 and TRBJ2-3; TRBD1 or TRBD2 may be the D gene (5 bases each). Trimming removed 3 bases from V and 2 bases from J, with 14 bases in between. The CDR3 consists of 16 residues. Germline lookup yields CDR1 KGHDR and CDR2 SFDVKD. The CDR3 sequence is CATSDPRPGTTDTQYF. In DNA, the CDR3 is TGTGCCACCAGTGATCCCCGGCCAGGGACCACAGATACGCAGTATTTT.